The TCR beta chain under discussion was sequenced for a study of T cells after yellow fever vaccination (dated by TCRdb to the late 2010s). Turning to the overall study: The SMART-Seq v4 Ultra Low Input RNA kit was used to prepare libraries from fractions with low cell numbers. The cohort comprised two healthy male donors, one aged 18 to 29 and one aged 30 to 40 years. Blood was drawn at multiple timepoints before and after primary and secondary immunization, with bulk PBMC replicates and cell subsets isolated. Bulk TCR alpha and beta repertoires were sequenced longitudinally to track T-cell clones before and after primary and booster YFV17D yellow fever vaccination.

General conclusions and limits of the study: A small fraction of clonotypes appeared in both the CD4 and CD8 compartments, likely as a result of convergent recombination. The study included only two donors, which limits how far the findings can be generalized. After the booster, most clones that had expanded after primary vaccination were detected again (around 96% of CD4 and around 88% of CD8), suggesting broad maintenance of memory. The secondary T-cell response was weaker than the primary response but faster, peaking on day 5 instead of day 15. Computational filtering was needed because FACS-sorted repertoires could contain abundant contaminating clonotypes from the bulk population.

This clonotype was detected a few times. There is no known antigen for this receptor. Per-base qualities were not stored, and no clone one base away is much larger. In light of the paper, this sample's treatment or condition label describes: live attenuated yellow fever vaccine strain. A standard Ficoll-Paque protocol was used to isolate PBMCs from peripheral blood. Dynabeads CD4 and CD8 positive selection kits were used to isolate CD4 and CD8 T-cell fractions. RNA was extracted with TriZol from bulk PBMCs, CD4 and CD8 fractions, and dextramer-positive and dextramer-negative fractions. Taken from cysteine to phenylalanine, the CDR3 has 16 residues. Of all the DNA, just the CDR3 is kept, 48 bases in frame from base 1. CDR1 and CDR2, looked up from the germline V gene, are SGHTA and FQGNSA. Ends trimmed: V by 2 bases, J by 4 bases; bases unmatched to a gene: 6. The sequencing machine was an Illumina NovaSeq 6000. Synthesis of TCR cDNA relied on 5'RACE template switching, a step that introduced a universal primer site along with unique molecular identifiers. Priming of cDNA synthesis was performed from both the TCR alpha and TCR beta constant segments. Libraries were amplified in two PCR steps, with sample barcodes and sequencing adapters added in the second step. Sequencing of libraries was done on Illumina HiSeq 2500 (2x100 bp) or NovaSeq (2x150 bp). The original methods were these. MIGEC was used to demultiplex reads and collapse the reads into UMI consensus sequences, and MiXCR was used for V(D)J alignment. Using edgeR on replicate PBMC samples, clonotypes were called vaccine-responding if FDR was below 0.01 and the log2 fold change was above 5 up to day 15. Each bulk clonotype was labeled CD4 or CD8 based on which sequenced repertoire, CD4 or CD8, contained the clonotype at higher abundance. In TCRdb, the public reads were trimmed at Q25 with fastp and aligned with MiXCR, with productive beta chains retained. Each CDR3 protein appears once, grouped with its most common genes and DNA. V and J calls and clone size were set by TCRdb, not the authors. This sample lists some 320,000 distinct CDR3 sequences; 9.5% to 12% were detected once. Approximately 3.3% of the sample belongs to the ten largest clones.

The origin of this receptor is a man younger than 30 who received the YFV17D yellow fever vaccine. The chain uses TRBV7-2 and TRBJ2-3; TRBD1 agrees with 10 junctional bases. The starting material was CD4+ T cells sorted from PBMCs, obtained 45 days after the yellow fever booster vaccination. The CDR3: CASSLSGTGAADTQYF. The base sequence is TGTGCCAGCAGCTTATCCGGGACAGGGGCTGCAGATACGCAGTATTTT. The full variable domain, with segments outside the CDR3 supplied by the reference TRBV7-2 and TRBJ2-3 proteins, appears as GAGVSQSPSNKVTEKGKDVELRCDPISGHTALYWYRQSLGQGLEFLIYFQGNSAPDKSGLPSDRFSAERTGGSVSTLTIQRTQQEDSAVYLCASSLSGTGAADTQYFGPGTRLTVL.